Listed here are 20 T cell receptor beta chains from one sample, sequenced in a study of T cell repertoires in aging, cancer and after chemotherapy. Rearranged V-D-J TRB sequences were amplified with a mixed TRB-A/B primer pool. One entry per CDR3 protein results from TCRdb running MiXCR on the multiplex PCR reads. The table lists about 9,200 distinct CDR3 sequences, roughly 39% of them singletons. Peripheral blood genomic DNA, not sorted cells or RNA, was the template. Sequenced: blood. Receptors were obtained from a human donor in good health.

The V call is TRBV6-2 or TRBV6-3, the J call TRBJ2-3; D is possibly TRBD2 (6 bases). This CDR3 has 15 amino acids. Germline V gene sequence: CDR1 MNHEY, CDR2 SVGEGT. V lost 6 bases, J lost 2 bases, and 15 bases lay in between. CDR3 protein: CASSRRDFDTDTQYF. DNA of the CDR3: TGTGCCAGCAGCCGTCGGGACTTCGACACAGATACGCAGTATTTT.

V usage is TRBV19 and J usage is TRBJ2-2, with D maybe TRBD1 (5 bases). Trimming left V 5 bases short and J 4 bases short, with 8 bases between. CDR1 LNHDA and CDR2 SQIVND come from the germline V gene (reference sequence). The CDR3 length is 13 residues. The CDR3 DNA reads TGTGCCAGTAGTGCCAGGGCCACCGGGGAGCTGTTTTTT. This gives the protein CASSARATGELFF.

The genes are TRBV6-6 and TRBJ2-7; 7 bases are shared with TRBD1. The length of the CDR3 is 16 residues. Per germline, CDR1 MNHNY and CDR2 SVGAGI (reference sequence). The trim removed 4 bases at V and 0 bases at J, leaving 9 bases unmatched. CDR3 sequence reads: CASSWHGQDSSYEQYF. The DNA for the CDR3 is TGTGCCAGCAGTTGGCATGGACAGGATAGCTCCTACGAGCAGTACTTC.

This chain links TRBV19 with TRBJ2-1, with 8 nucleotides matching TRBD2. The CDR3 has 16 residues. Looked up from germline, CDR1 is LNHDA and CDR2 is SQIVND (reference sequence). The junction had 6 bases not matched to a gene; V was cut back by 4 bases and J by 1 base. The CDR3 here is CASSTIAGSSYNEQFF. The CDR3 region has the DNA TGTGCCAGTAGTACGATAGCGGGAAGTTCCTACAATGAGCAGTTCTTC.

The chain has TRBV6-1 and TRBJ2-6, with D tentatively TRBD1 (5 bases). In germline, CDR1 is MNHNS, CDR2 SASEGT. This CDR3 comprises 21 residues. V shed 0 bases and J shed 0 bases, with 21 bases lying between them. The DNA of the CDR3 is TGTGCCAGCAGTGAAGCCAGTCCCACAGGCTCCGGCCGCTCTGGGGCCAACGTCCTGACTTTC. It specifies CASSEASPTGSGRSGANVLTF.

CDR3 region: CASSYSGGISNYGYTF. For the CDR3, the DNA is TGTGCCAGCAGTTACTCGGGGGGTATTTCTAACTATGGCTACACCTTC. The V call is TRBV6-5, the J call TRBJ1-2, with D tentatively TRBD1 (5 bases). V lost 0 bases and J lost 0, with 11 bases in between. The CDR3 is 16 amino acids. CDR1 MNHEY and CDR2 SVGAGI come from the germline V gene.

In this sample, this clonotype is medium-sized. The V gene is TRBV29-1, the J gene TRBJ2-5; D is unresolved. Germline V lookup: CDR1 SQVTM, CDR2 ANQGSEA. The CDR3 runs to 11 residues. Trimming removed 7 bases at V and 1 base at J, with 7 bases between. The CDR3 sequence is CSGWFQETQYF. The CDR3 nucleotides read TGCAGCGGCTGGTTCCAAGAGACCCAGTACTTC.

About this clonotype itself: This may come from a read error, since a much larger clone is one base off. The gene calls are TRBV6-1 and TRBJ2-7; possible D gene TRBD2, 6 bases. The V and J ends lost 7 bases and 1 base respectively, with 17 bases between them. Germline CDR1 and CDR2: MNHNS and SASEGT. The CDR3 length is 15 residues. The CDR3 loop reads CASIPTCGTSYEQYF. CDR3 DNA: TGTGCCAGCATTCCGACTTGCGGGACTTCCTACGAGCAGTACTTC.

CDR3 sequence (DNA): TGTGCCACCCCCGCCCAATACTACGAGCAGTACTTC. Residues: CATPAQYYEQYF. V gene TRBV24-1 combines with J gene TRBJ2-7; D unresolved. The CDR3 has 12 amino acids. Per germline, CDR1 KGHDR and CDR2 SFDVKD. Trimming left V 9 bases short and J 3 bases short, with 11 bases between.

This clonotype has more than one count but fewer than ten. This rearrangement joins TRBV5-4 to TRBJ2-3; 11 nucleotides agree with TRBD1. In germline, CDR1 is SGHNT, CDR2 YYREEE (reference sequence). V lost 4 bases, J lost 9 bases, and 13 bases stayed unmatched. CDR3 length: 16 amino acids. The CDR3 is CASSEDPDRGRATQYF. CDR3 nucleotide sequence: TGTGCCAGCAGCGAGGACCCGGACAGGGGGCGTGCGACGCAGTATTTT.

In this sample, this clonotype is medium-sized (0.01 to 0.1%). This chain links TRBV19 with TRBJ2-5; possible D gene TRBD1, 6 bases. Germline V gene sequence: CDR1 LNHDA, CDR2 SQIVND (reference sequence). Trimming cost V 6 bases and J 3 bases, with 14 bases left between them. The CDR3 has 14 amino acids. CDR3 residues: CASRAFAGEETQYF. The CDR3 bases are TGTGCCAGTAGGGCGTTCGCAGGGGAAGAGACCCAGTACTTC. The whole variable domain, filled in from reference TRBV19 and TRBJ2-5, reads DGGITQSPKYLFRKEGQNVTLSCEQNLNHDAMYWYRQDPGQGLRLIYYSQIVNDFQKGDIAEGYSVSREKKESFPLTVTSAQKNPTAFYLCASRAFAGEETQYFGPGTRLLVL.

This clonotype has only a few counts. J is TRBJ1-5 and V is TRBV19; no clear D gene. Germline-derived CDR1 and CDR2 are LNHDA and SQIVND (reference sequence). The CDR3 consists of 13 residues. Trimming stripped 6 bases from V and 8 bases from J, with 14 bases between. The CDR3, as DNA: TGTGCCAGTAGCGGACGTAGCACAGAGCCCCAGCATTTT. Protein: CASSGRSTEPQHF. The variable domain in full, completed from reference TRBV19 and TRBJ1-5, reads DGGITQSPKYLFRKEGQNVTLSCEQNLNHDAMYWYRQDPGQGLRLIYYSQIVNDFQKGDIAEGYSVSREKKESFPLTVTSAQKNPTAFYLCASSGRSTEPQHFGDGTRLSIL.

There are a few counts of this clonotype. The V and J genes are TRBV6-4 and TRBJ2-1; 8 bases align to TRBD2. CDR1 is MRHNA and CDR2 is SNTAGT in the germline V gene. The length of the CDR3 is 15 residues. Trimming took 0 bases from V and 5 from J; bases not matched to a gene: 3. The CDR3 protein is CASSDSVAGNNEQFF. The CDR3 coding sequence is TGTGCCAGCAGTGACTCGGTAGCGGGAAACAATGAGCAGTTCTTC.

This clonotype was seen a few times. This chain links TRBV12-3 or TRBV12-4 with TRBJ2-7; D is unresolved. V was clipped by 6 bases and J by 0 bases, with 21 bases between them. This CDR3 contains 17 residues. Here the CDR3 reads CASSHEAGGSSSYEQYF. The CDR3 DNA is TGTGCCAGCAGCCATGAGGCCGGTGGGTCAAGCTCCTACGAGCAGTACTTC.

The chain combines TRBV27 with TRBJ2-7; a possible D gene is TRBD2 (7 bases). V lost 3 bases and J lost 5, with 17 bases in between. CDR1 is MNHEY, CDR2 SMNVEV, per germline (reference sequence). CDR3 size: 15 residues. CDR3 sequence: CASSFTPQGGDEQYF. CDR3 DNA sequence: TGTGCCAGCAGTTTTACCCCACAGGGAGGGGACGAGCAGTACTTC.

In regard to this clonotype: A junction boundary mismatches the germline segment, possibly from a read error. The chain couples TRBV6-5 to TRBJ2-5, with a possible D match to TRBD2 (6 bases). Germline lookup yields CDR1 MNHEY and CDR2 SVGAGI. The CDR3 runs 15 residues. CDR3 loop: CASSYGGSDQETQYF. In nucleotides, the CDR3 is TGTGCCAGCAGTTACGGGGGGAGCGACCAGGAGACCCAGTACTTC.

The genes are TRBV24-1 and TRBJ1-5; no clear D. The ends were cut back, 10 bases at V and 2 bases at J, with 14 bases in the middle. The CDR3 has 14 amino acids. CDR1 and CDR2 from the germline V gene are KGHDR and SFDVKD. CDR3 nucleotide sequence: TGTGCCACAAGACACCCGCGAGGCAATCAGCCCCAGCATTTT. Translating it yields CATRHPRGNQPQHF.

The rearrangement uses TRBV11-1 and TRBJ2-5; D is unresolved. With 1 base removed from V and 2 bases from J, the gap between germline ends came to 5 bases. Germline V gene lookup returns CDR1 SGHAT and CDR2 FQDESV (reference sequence). This CDR3 comprises 13 residues. CDR3 region: CASSLVSQETQYF. The CDR3, as DNA: TGTGCCAGCAGCTTAGTTAGTCAAGAGACCCAGTACTTC.

This clonotype was counted a single time. The V and J genes are TRBV6-2 or TRBV6-3 and TRBJ1-1; no reliable D call. Germline V lookup: CDR1 MNHEY, CDR2 SVGEGT. Trimming left V 0 bases short and J 5 bases short, with 10 bases between. The CDR3 spans 14 residues. The CDR3 sequence is CASSYSYGETEAFF. CDR3 sequence (DNA): TGTGCCAGCAGTTACTCCTACGGGGAGACTGAAGCTTTCTTT.

The V call is TRBV27, the J call TRBJ2-3, with D unclear. CDR1 and CDR2 (germline): MNHEY, SMNVEV (reference sequence). This CDR3 is 14 amino acids long. Trimming shortened V by 6 bases and J by 0 bases, and 10 bases separated the two germline ends. The CDR3 nucleotides are TGTGCCAGCAGCTCCCAAACGAGCACAGATACGCAGTATTTT. Amino acids: CASSSQTSTDTQYF.